This is a list of T cell receptor beta chains from one sample in a study of T-cell memory formation after mild COVID-19. TCRdb reanalysed the 5' RACE reads using MiXCR and keeps one entry per CDR3 protein. There are about 260,000 distinct CDR3 sequences in the sample; 7% to 10% occur only once, and around a fifth lies in the top ten. The sequencing input was PBMCs or a T cell subset sorted from them (not recorded which). The receptor set was obtained from a man between 18 and 35 years old who had mild COVID-19 (a few samples of this study predate the infection). Cell type and time point are not known. Both conserved end residues are part of each CDR3. The D gene is left open where the match is weak. Some rows have no size entry. The others give once, few or many, or a class for an expanded clone.

clone size: NA; D gene: NA; J gene: TRBJ1-2; V gene: TRBV29-1; CDR3 DNA: TGCAGCGTTGAAAAAGGCGGGCAAGGAGGCTACACCTTC; CDR3 protein: CSVEKGGQGGYTF
clone size: NA; D gene: NA; J gene: TRBJ2-7; V gene: TRBV7-9; CDR3 DNA: TGTGCCAGCAGCTTAGTCCAGTACGAGCAGTACTTC; CDR3 protein: CASSLVQYEQYF
clone size: few; D gene: NA; J gene: TRBJ2-7; V gene: TRBV6-2/TRBV6-3; CDR3 DNA: TGTGCCAGCAGTTCCGCCGAGGCAGGGCTGGAAGAGCAGTACTTC; CDR3 protein: CASSSAEAGLEEQYF
clone size: few; D gene: NA; J gene: TRBJ1-4; V gene: TRBV27; CDR3 DNA: TGTGCCAGCAGTTTGGGGATCCCAGGGGTAAAACTGTTTTTT; CDR3 protein: CASSLGIPGVKLFF
clone size: NA; D gene: NA; J gene: TRBJ2-3; V gene: TRBV6-2/TRBV6-3; CDR3 DNA: TGTGCCAGCAGCCCACTACCGAGCGGGTTTATAGATACGCAGTATTTT; CDR3 protein: CASSPLPSGFIDTQYF
clone size: NA; D gene: NA; J gene: TRBJ1-4; V gene: TRBV11-1; CDR3 DNA: TGTGCCAGCAGCAACACAGGGCTCGCGGAACTGTTTTTT; CDR3 protein: CASSNTGLAELFF
clone size: NA; D gene: TRBD2; J gene: TRBJ2-3; V gene: TRBV2; CDR3 DNA: TGTGCCAGCAGAGCAGCGGGAGAAGCCACAGATACGCAGTATTTT; CDR3 protein: CASRAAGEATDTQYF
clone size: many; D gene: NA; J gene: TRBJ2-1; V gene: TRBV5-1; CDR3 DNA: TGCGCCAGCAGCTCCCGGGGGGCGAACAATGAGCAGTTCTTC; CDR3 protein: CASSSRGANNEQFF
clone size: few; D gene: NA; J gene: TRBJ1-6; V gene: TRBV6-5; CDR3 DNA: TGTGCCAGCAGTTACGATTGGGGGGCCTTTGATTCACCCCTCCACTTT; CDR3 protein: CASSYDWGAFDSPLHF
clone size: few; D gene: NA; J gene: TRBJ1-1; V gene: TRBV5-1; CDR3 DNA: TGCGCCAGCAGCTTGGAGTTGGAGCGACAGTCGCGTGAAGCTTTCTTT; CDR3 protein: CASSLELERQSREAFF
clone size: few; D gene: NA; J gene: TRBJ2-7; V gene: TRBV29-1; CDR3 DNA: TGCAGCGTCGCAAGGGGATCCCCCGACGAGCAGTACTTC; CDR3 protein: CSVARGSPDEQYF
clone size: few; D gene: NA; J gene: TRBJ2-2; V gene: TRBV7-7; CDR3 DNA: TGTGCTAGCGCCGGGACGGAGGCCACCGGGGAGCTGATTTTT; CDR3 protein: CASAGTEATGELIF
clone size: many; D gene: NA; J gene: TRBJ2-2; V gene: TRBV6-4; CDR3 DNA: TGTGCCAGCAGTGACGGGGAAACCGGGGAGCTGTTTTTT; CDR3 protein: CASSDGETGELFF
clone size: few; D gene: NA; J gene: TRBJ1-4; V gene: TRBV6-5; CDR3 DNA: TGTGCCAGCAGTTACACGGCGACAACTAATGAAAAACTGTTTTTT; CDR3 protein: CASSYTATTNEKLFF
clone size: many; D gene: NA; J gene: TRBJ2-1; V gene: TRBV7-6; CDR3 DNA: TGTGCCAGCAGCTTACTCCCCTCGTCGGTCCCCCATGAGCAGTTCTTC; CDR3 protein: CASSLLPSSVPHEQFF
clone size: many; D gene: NA; J gene: TRBJ1-3; V gene: TRBV4-3; CDR3 DNA: TGCGCCAGCAGCCAAGGCGGTTGGAGGGTGGACACCATATATTTT; CDR3 protein: CASSQGGWRVDTIYF
clone size: few; D gene: NA; J gene: TRBJ1-1; V gene: TRBV20-1; CDR3 DNA: TGCAGTGTAAACCCAGGGGTCACTGAAGCTTTCTTT; CDR3 protein: CSVNPGVTEAFF
clone size: NA; D gene: NA; J gene: TRBJ2-7; V gene: TRBV4-3; CDR3 DNA: TGCGCCAGCAGCCAGAGGGCAGCCACAAGACAATACGAGCAGTACTTC; CDR3 protein: CASSQRAATRQYEQYF
clone size: few; D gene: NA; J gene: TRBJ2-3; V gene: TRBV4-3; CDR3 DNA: TGCGCCAGCAGCCAAGAGGAGTTTACTAGCACAGATACGCAGTATTTT; CDR3 protein: CASSQEEFTSTDTQYF
clone size: NA; D gene: TRBD2; J gene: TRBJ2-3; V gene: TRBV13; CDR3 DNA: TGTGCCAGCAGCTTACTGCGGGGGGGCCCAGATACGCAGTATTTT; CDR3 protein: CASSLLRGGPDTQYF
clone size: NA; D gene: NA; J gene: TRBJ2-6; V gene: TRBV5-1; CDR3 DNA: TGCGCCAGCAGCTTGGATGGGGGCGCTGGGGCCAACGTCCTGACTTTC; CDR3 protein: CASSLDGGAGANVLTF
clone size: many; D gene: NA; J gene: TRBJ2-1; V gene: TRBV27; CDR3 DNA: TGTGCCAGCAGCACTTCACCCAATGAGCAGTTCTTC; CDR3 protein: CASSTSPNEQFF
clone size: NA; D gene: NA; J gene: TRBJ2-1; V gene: TRBV29-1; CDR3 DNA: TGCAGCGCTAGCAGGGCCCGCTACAATGAGCAGTTCTTC; CDR3 protein: CSASRARYNEQFF
clone size: many; D gene: NA; J gene: TRBJ2-3; V gene: TRBV7-2; CDR3 DNA: TGTGCCAGCAGCTTAGACGGGGCGGTAGATACGCAGTATTTT; CDR3 protein: CASSLDGAVDTQYF
clone size: NA; D gene: NA; J gene: TRBJ2-7; V gene: TRBV5-5; CDR3 DNA: TGTGCCAGCAGCTCCCTGACAGGTCCCGCGGGGTACGAGCAGTACTTC; CDR3 protein: CASSSLTGPAGYEQYF
clone size: many; D gene: NA; J gene: TRBJ1-6; V gene: TRBV20-1; CDR3 DNA: TGCAGTGCTAGTTTAGGGGTTCCCCTCCACTTT; CDR3 protein: CSASLGVPLHF
clone size: NA; D gene: NA; J gene: TRBJ2-1; V gene: TRBV11-2; CDR3 DNA: TGTGCCAGCAGCCTAGGCCGGCGGGGGCGCGACAATGAGCAGTTCTTC; CDR3 protein: CASSLGRRGRDNEQFF
clone size: few; D gene: TRBD1; J gene: TRBJ2-6; V gene: TRBV4-2; CDR3 DNA: TGTGCCAGCAGCCAACGACAGGGGGGGAGCTCTGGGGCCAACGTCCTGACTTTC; CDR3 protein: CASSQRQGGSSGANVLTF
clone size: few; D gene: NA; J gene: TRBJ2-1; V gene: TRBV12-3/TRBV12-4; CDR3 DNA: TGTGCCAGCAATAATCTCGTTGGGTTCCACAATGAGCAGTTCTTC; CDR3 protein: CASNNLVGFHNEQFF
clone size: few; D gene: NA; J gene: TRBJ2-3; V gene: TRBV7-2; CDR3 DNA: TGTGCCAGCAGCCTCCTCATCGGGGCCACAGATACGCAGTATTTT; CDR3 protein: CASSLLIGATDTQYF
clone size: few; D gene: NA; J gene: TRBJ2-3; V gene: TRBV5-1; CDR3 DNA: TGCGCCAGCAGCCCCCGGACATCCACCCCCACAGATACGCAGTATTTT; CDR3 protein: CASSPRTSTPTDTQYF
clone size: many; D gene: NA; J gene: TRBJ2-5; V gene: TRBV5-1; CDR3 DNA: TGTGCCAGCAGCTTAGGCTTAGAAGAGACCCAGTACTTC; CDR3 protein: CASSLGLEETQYF
clone size: few; D gene: TRBD2; J gene: TRBJ2-1; V gene: TRBV5-1; CDR3 DNA: TGCGCCAGCAGCCCTATTAGCGGGGGGGACCGGCAGTTCTTC; CDR3 protein: CASSPISGGDRQFF
clone size: many; D gene: TRBD1; J gene: TRBJ1-1; V gene: TRBV5-1; CDR3 DNA: TGCGCCAGCAGCACCGGACAGGGAGCGTACACTGAAGCTTTCTTT; CDR3 protein: CASSTGQGAYTEAFF
clone size: NA; D gene: NA; J gene: TRBJ2-3; V gene: TRBV28; CDR3 DNA: TGTGCCGTGGGGGGGCGCGGGGCAGATACGCAGTATTTT; CDR3 protein: CAVGGRGADTQYF